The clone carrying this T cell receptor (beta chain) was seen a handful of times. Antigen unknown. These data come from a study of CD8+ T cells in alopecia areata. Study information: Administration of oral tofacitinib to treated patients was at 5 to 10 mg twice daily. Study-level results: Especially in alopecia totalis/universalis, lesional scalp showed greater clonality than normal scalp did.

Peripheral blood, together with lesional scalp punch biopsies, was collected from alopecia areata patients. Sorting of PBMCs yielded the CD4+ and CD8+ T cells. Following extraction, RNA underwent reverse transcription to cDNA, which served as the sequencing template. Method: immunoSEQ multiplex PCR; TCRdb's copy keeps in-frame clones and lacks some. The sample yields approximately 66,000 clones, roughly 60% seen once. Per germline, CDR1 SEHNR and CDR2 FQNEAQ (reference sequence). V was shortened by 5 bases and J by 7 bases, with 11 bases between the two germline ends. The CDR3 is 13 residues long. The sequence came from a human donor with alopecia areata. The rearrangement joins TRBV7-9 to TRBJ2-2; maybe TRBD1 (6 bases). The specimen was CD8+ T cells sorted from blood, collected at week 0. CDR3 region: CASSPQGHGELFF. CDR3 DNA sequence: TGTGCCAGCAGCCCACAGGGACACGGGGAGCTGTTTTTT.